Listed below are T cell receptor beta chains from one sample, sequenced in a study of CD8+CD57+ T cells in acquired aplastic anemia. TCRdb passed the reads through MiXCR, listing each CDR3 protein once. Of about 190,000 distinct CDR3 sequences listed, roughly 56% were seen once; the top ten hold roughly 15%. The sample was sorted CD4+, CD8+, or CD8+CD57+ T cells (not recorded which) from PBMCs. The receptors come from a human donor in good health, serving as a control. The CDR3 runs from the conserved cysteine through the conserved F or W. A D gene is named only where the DNA matches it firmly. Clone size is not always given. Where it is, it says once, few, many or a class for expanded clones.

d_gene	v_gene	j_gene	abundance	CDR3nt	CDR3aa
.	TRBV7-3	TRBJ1-1	.	TGTGCCAGCAGCTTAGGCGGCGGGAGCACTGAAGCTTTCTTT	CASSLGGGSTEAFF
.	TRBV7-9	TRBJ1-5	once	TGTGCCAGCAGCTTAGGCAGGGCAATTCGATACCACAATCAGCCCCAGCATTTT	CASSLGRAIRYHNQPQHF
.	TRBV20-1	TRBJ2-5	.	TGCAGTGCTAGCCGGGGCGGGCAAGAGACCCAGTACTTC	CSASRGGQETQYF
.	TRBV5-8	TRBJ1-2	many	TGTGCCAGCAGCTTGGACTGGTTTTTATACACCTTC	CASSLDWFLYTF
.	TRBV20-1	TRBJ1-1	many	TGCAGTGCTAGAGCCGGGGAACAACATTCTCTCTACACTGAAGCTTTCTTT	CSARAGEQHSLYTEAFF
.	TRBV7-8	TRBJ2-2	.	TGTGCCAGCAGCTTCATTCAGGGGAACACCGGGGAGCTGTTTTTT	CASSFIQGNTGELFF
.	TRBV18	TRBJ1-5	few	TGTGCCAGCTCACCAATGTTAGAGGACCCCCAGCATTTT	CASSPMLEDPQHF
.	TRBV7-6	TRBJ2-7	.	TGTGCCAGCAGCTTCGGGGAGCAGTACTTC	CASSFGEQYF
.	TRBV5-1	TRBJ1-4	many	TGCGCCAGCAGCCCGGGTACTAATGAAAAACTGTTTTTT	CASSPGTNEKLFF
TRBD1	TRBV29-1	TRBJ1-2	once	TGCAGCGTTGAAGATCTGGGGACAGGTGATTATGGCTACACCTTC	CSVEDLGTGDYGYTF
TRBD1	TRBV16	TRBJ1-2	.	TGTGCCAGCAGCCACAGCGGGACAGGGTCTGGCTACACCTTC	CASSHSGTGSGYTF
TRBD1	TRBV6-1	TRBJ1-1	many	TGTGCCAGCAGACTGGACAGGGCCGAAGCTTTCTTT	CASRLDRAEAFF
.	TRBV29-1	TRBJ2-7	.	TGCAGCGCCCGGGCCAGGGGAACACAATCCTACGAGCAGTACTTC	CSARARGTQSYEQYF
.	TRBV12-1	TRBJ2-7	many	TGTGCCAGCAGCTTGACGACAGGGAGGGTCTACGAGCAGTACTTC	CASSLTTGRVYEQYF
TRBD1	TRBV4-3	TRBJ1-6	.	TGCGCCAGCAGCAGCGGGACAGGGGGATTGAGGGTTAATTCACCCCTCCACTTT	CASSSGTGGLRVNSPLHF
TRBD2	TRBV7-2	TRBJ2-1	.	TGTGCCAGCAGCTTAGCCCCCGTGTCGACGGGGGGGCGGGATGAGCAGTTCTTC	CASSLAPVSTGGRDEQFF
.	TRBV5-6	TRBJ1-5	.	TGTGCAGCAGCTTGGGGCGGGGCCTTTAGCAATCAGCCCCAGCATTTT	CAAAWGGAFSNQPQHF
TRBD1	TRBV28	TRBJ2-7	many	TGTGCCAGCAGTTCCTGGTGGACAGGGGAGTACTTC	CASSSWWTGEYF
.	TRBV19	TRBJ1-2	.	TGTGCCAGTAGTATTTCCTCCGCAGGGGACTATGGCTACACCTTC	CASSISSAGDYGYTF
.	TRBV28	TRBJ1-1	once	TGTGCCAGCAAACAGTCATTGAACACTGAAGCTTTCTTT	CASKQSLNTEAFF
.	TRBV5-1	TRBJ1-2	.	TGCGCCAGCACGCTAGGAGAACGGAATGGCTACACCTTC	CASTLGERNGYTF
TRBD1	TRBV25-1	TRBJ1-5	.	TGTGCCAGCAGTCCTCGGACAGGGGGTCAGCCCCAGCATTTT	CASSPRTGGQPQHF
.	TRBV20-1	TRBJ2-5	.	TGCAGTGCTAGAGGGGGTGGGGTGGGAGAAGAGACCCAGTACTTC	CSARGGGVGEETQYF
.	TRBV28	TRBJ1-2	many	TGTGCCAGCAGTTCACCCCTAGGTGGCTACACCTTC	CASSSPLGGYTF
TRBD1	TRBV7-2	TRBJ1-1	many	TGTGCCAGCAGCCTAGGGACAGCCAACATGAACACTGAAGCTTTCTTT	CASSLGTANMNTEAFF
TRBD1	TRBV5-1	TRBJ2-1	many	TGCGCCAGCCACACCTTGGGAGCCAGGACAGGCAAGTTCAATGAGCAGTTCTTC	CASHTLGARTGKFNEQFF
TRBD1	TRBV25-1	TRBJ1-1	.	TGTGCCAGTAGACAGGGGAACACTGAAGCTTTCTTT	CASRQGNTEAFF
TRBD1	TRBV5-1	TRBJ1-6	.	TGTGCCAGCAGCGCGGGACAGGGGAATTCACCCCTCCACTTT	CASSAGQGNSPLHF
TRBD2	TRBV12-3/TRBV12-4	TRBJ2-7	.	TGTGCCAGCAGTTTTAGCGGGAGGACGAACGAGCAGTACTTC	CASSFSGRTNEQYF
.	TRBV20-1	TRBJ2-7	.	TGCAGTTACTCGATCCTGGGTTCCGTCTACGAGCAGTACTTC	CSYSILGSVYEQYF
.	TRBV12-3/TRBV12-4	TRBJ1-6	many	TGTGCCAGCAGTAACATAGGATCACCCCTCCACTTT	CASSNIGSPLHF
.	TRBV7-9	TRBJ1-6	.	TGTGCCAGCAGCACCCGGTCCCCCAATTCACCCCTCCACTTT	CASSTRSPNSPLHF
.	TRBV11-2	TRBJ1-5	many	TGTGCCAGCAGCTTAGCAGATCATCAGCCCCAGCATTTT	CASSLADHQPQHF
TRBD2	TRBV5-8	TRBJ2-5	many	TGTGCCAGCAGCGTCCCGGGGGGGGGGCGGGAGACCCAGTACTTC	CASSVPGGGRETQYF
.	TRBV7-3	TRBJ2-1	many	TGTGCCAGCAGCTTAACTGGGGGCCAGGGGGGGGGGAATGAGCAGTTCTTC	CASSLTGGQGGGNEQFF
.	TRBV28	TRBJ1-1	many	TGTGCCAGCAGGAGTAGCGGAAACACTGAAGCTTTCTTT	CASRSSGNTEAFF
.	TRBV29-1	TRBJ1-5	many	TGCAGCGTCCGAGACAGTAGCAATCAGCCCCAGCATTTT	CSVRDSSNQPQHF
.	TRBV5-1	TRBJ2-7	.	TGCGCCAGCAGCCTAGGGACCGGGACAATCCCCTACGAGCAGTACTTC	CASSLGTGTIPYEQYF
TRBD2	TRBV2	TRBJ2-1	.	TGTGCCAGCACAGGGAAGCCGGGACTACGTCACAATGAGCAGTTCTTC	CASTGKPGLRHNEQFF
.	TRBV20-1	TRBJ2-7	many	TGCAGTGCTAGAGACAGGGCCCACGAGCAGTACTTC	CSARDRAHEQYF
.	TRBV3-1	TRBJ1-4	.	TGTGCCAGCAGCCAAGTTCCGGACATTGATAATGAAAAACTGTTTTTT	CASSQVPDIDNEKLFF
.	TRBV7-9	TRBJ1-1	.	TGTGCCAGCAGCTTAGGCGAAGAAGCTTTCTTT	CASSLGEEAFF
.	TRBV11-2	TRBJ1-2	.	TGTGCCAGCAGCGGGCGGGTTCCTACTTATCACGAGACCCAGGGTAACTATGGCTACACCTTC	CASSGRVPTYHETQGNYGYTF
TRBD2	TRBV11-2	TRBJ2-3	many	TGTGCCAGCAGCCGCGCGGGGGGGGTCGCAGATACGCAGTATTTT	CASSRAGGVADTQYF
.	TRBV25-1	TRBJ2-7	.	TGTGCCAGCAGTTACCCCACCCAGGCATCCGGGGGGCCCTACGAGCAGTACTTC	CASSYPTQASGGPYEQYF
.	TRBV4-1	TRBJ1-4	many	TGCGCCAGCAGCCAAACGGAGGGTGAAAAACTGTTTTTT	CASSQTEGEKLFF
TRBD1	TRBV6-6	TRBJ2-3	many	TGTGCCAGCAGTTACCCACAGGGGGACCTTAGCACAGATACGCAGTATTTT	CASSYPQGDLSTDTQYF
TRBD1	TRBV6-5	TRBJ1-4	many	TGTGCCAGTTGGACAGGGCGGGGTGAAAAACTGTTTTTT	CASWTGRGEKLFF
.	TRBV29-1	TRBJ1-1	few	TGCAGCGTTGGGGCGAGGTACACTGAAGCTTTCTTT	CSVGARYTEAFF
.	TRBV15	TRBJ1-1	.	TGTGCCACCAGCAGAGTGGGGGCTATGAACACTGAAGTTTTCTTT	CATSRVGAMNTEVFF
TRBD1	TRBV12-5	TRBJ2-5	many	TGTGCTAGTGGTCTCCAGGGGGTCGGGGAGACCCAGTACTTC	CASGLQGVGETQYF
.	TRBV19	TRBJ1-1	.	TGTGCCAGTAGTCCCTTAGGTTCGAACACTGAAGCTTTCTTT	CASSPLGSNTEAFF
TRBD2	TRBV12-3/TRBV12-4	TRBJ2-7	.	TGTGCCAGCAGTTTTGGCGGGAGTTCCGCCGAGCAGTACTTC	CASSFGGSSAEQYF
.	TRBV6-5	TRBJ2-7	.	TGTGCCAGCAGTTACCACGGCTGGGAGCAGTACTTC	CASSYHGWEQYF
.	TRBV2	TRBJ1-1	.	TGTGCCAGCATCCCCGAACCTTTTGCGGGGGCTGAAGCTTTCTTT	CASIPEPFAGAEAFF
.	TRBV5-1	TRBJ1-1	many	TGCGCCAGCAGCTTGGTGGGGCAGTCTGAAGCTTTCTTT	CASSLVGQSEAFF
.	TRBV2	TRBJ2-6	many	TGTGCCAGCCTTAGCAGCTCTGGGGCCAACGTCCTGACTTTC	CASLSSSGANVLTF
TRBD2	TRBV2	TRBJ2-7	few	TGTGCCAGCAGTGAAGAAGCGGGAGGATACGAGCAGTACTTC	CASSEEAGGYEQYF
.	TRBV6-5	TRBJ1-6	many	TGTGCCAGCAGTCCCGGGAGAGAGGGTAATTCACCCCTCCACTTT	CASSPGREGNSPLHF
TRBD2	TRBV11-2	TRBJ2-1	.	TGTGCCAGTAGGTTACGACCAGCGGGGGGGTACAATGAGCAGTTCTTC	CASRLRPAGGYNEQFF